The 25 T cell receptor beta chains reported below all come from one sample, sequenced in a study of OX40 agonist ivuxolimab in advanced cancers. The repertoire was sequenced with immunoSEQ multiplex PCR; TCRdb's copy has only in-frame clones and lacks some. The table records 65,000 to 85,000 clones, roughly nine tenths of them present only once. The sequenced sample was CD4+ or CD8+ T cells sorted from blood, obtained in a trial of the OX40 agonist ivuxolimab. Receptors originate from an adult with an advanced solid tumor such as melanoma, head and neck, liver or kidney cancer.

This chain joins TRBV9 and TRBJ2-2; 12 nucleotides match TRBD2. V trimming: 0 bases; J trimming: 6 bases; junction bases outside the gene matches: 0. Germline CDR1 SGDLS, CDR2 YYNGEE. CDR3 length: 15 residues. For the CDR3, the DNA is TGTGCCAGCAGCGTAGCTAGCGGGGGGGCCGGGGAGCTGTTTTTT. Translated, it gives CASSVASGGAGELFF.

This clone was seen just once. The chain has TRBV2 and TRBJ1-4; D not resolved. This CDR3 region has 14 residues. V lost 5 bases, J lost 7 bases, and 14 bases lay in between. Germline V gives CDR1 SNHLY, CDR2 FYNNEI. CDR3 residues: CASSPIEAREKLFF. For the CDR3, the DNA is TGTGCCAGCAGTCCCATAGAGGCCCGTGAAAAACTGTTTTTT.

The chain carries TRBV11-2 and TRBJ1-3, with unresolved D. The germline CDR1 and CDR2 sequences are SGHAT and FQNNGV. Trimming left V 1 base short and J 0 bases short, with 7 bases between. The CDR3 length is 15 residues. The CDR3 DNA reads TGTGCCAGCAGCTTAGTGGGGTTCTCTGGAAACACCATATATTTT. It specifies CASSLVGFSGNTIYF.

This chain uses TRBV7-3 with TRBJ2-1; D is possibly TRBD1 (6 bases). CDR3 length equals 19 residues. Between the trimmed V and J ends, which lost 2 bases and 3 bases, there was a span of 23 bases. The germline gives CDR1 SGHTA, CDR2 FQGTGA. The CDR3 spells CASSLPGHVSLVIYNEQFF. In DNA, the CDR3 is TGTGCCAGCAGCTTACCGGGACACGTCTCGTTGGTTATCTACAATGAGCAGTTCTTC.

The chain uses TRBV10-1 and TRBJ2-7, with no clear D. The CDR3 spans 14 residues. Deletions cut 0 bases from V and 7 bases from J, with 13 bases between. The germline V gene encodes CDR1 WNHNN and CDR2 SYGVQD (reference sequence). CDR3 nucleotides: TGCGCCAGCAGTGAGTCCGGACCTCCTGGGGAGCAGTACTTC. Translating it yields CASSESGPPGEQYF.

The rearrangement uses TRBV2 and TRBJ2-4, with a tentative D call TRBD1 (5 bases). V shed 1 base and J shed 4 bases, with 8 bases lying between them. Per germline, CDR1 SNHLY and CDR2 FYNNEI. The CDR3 length is 14 residues. The CDR3 sequence is CASSEGTRKNIQYF. DNA of the CDR3: TGTGCCAGCAGTGAAGGGACACGTAAAAACATTCAGTACTTC.

The chain employs TRBV19 and TRBJ1-2, with 8 bases lining up with TRBD1. The CDR3 is 14 amino acids. V trimming: 9 bases; J trimming: 5 bases; junction bases outside the gene matches: 11. The germline V gene has CDR1 LNHDA and CDR2 SQIVND (reference sequence). The CDR3 loop is CASRQKGTGYGYTF. For the CDR3, the DNA is TGTGCCAGCAGACAAAAAGGGACAGGTTATGGCTACACCTTC. The full variable domain, in which reference TRBV19 and TRBJ1-2 provide the parts outside the CDR3, is DGGITQSPKYLFRKEGQNVTLSCEQNLNHDAMYWYRQDPGQGLRLIYYSQIVNDFQKGDIAEGYSVSREKKESFPLTVTSAQKNPTAFYLCASRQKGTGYGYTFGSGTRLTVV.

V and J are TRBV19 and TRBJ2-7; TRBD1 agrees at 8 bases. The ends lost 1 base at V and 2 bases at J; junction bases unmatched: 1. Germline values: CDR1 LNHDA, CDR2 SQIVND (reference sequence). This CDR3 contains 14 residues. The CDR3 DNA reads as TGTGCCAGTAGTATAGGCAGGGGGCCCTACGAGCAGTACTTC. Translated: CASSIGRGPYEQYF.

This chain connects TRBV7-2 to TRBJ2-7, with D unresolved. CDR1 and CDR2 (germline): SGHTA, FQGNSA. This CDR3 comprises 12 residues. V was cut by 4 bases and J by 9 bases, with 13 bases left in between. CDR3 in amino acids: CASSSDAGRQYF. CDR3 DNA: TGTGCCAGCAGCTCCGACGCAGGTCGGCAGTACTTC.

The V and J genes are TRBV6-1 and TRBJ2-1; 8 bases match TRBD2. Germline lookup yields CDR1 MNHNS and CDR2 SASEGT. V dropped 3 bases and J dropped 4; count of bases not matched to a gene: 14. The length of the CDR3 is 18 residues. The CDR3 sequence: CASSDIGQRELTYNEQFF. CDR3 in DNA: TGTGCCAGCAGTGATATAGGGCAGCGGGAGCTGACTTACAATGAGCAGTTCTTC.

This clone has just a few counts. The rearrangement joins TRBV29-1 to TRBJ1-1; the D is unclear. The CDR3 consists of 13 residues. CDR1 is SQVTM, CDR2 ANQGSEA, per germline. V gave up 8 bases and J gave up 0 bases, with 13 bases separating them. CDR3 DNA sequence: TGCAGCATCACACCACGGGTGAACACTGAAGCTTTCTTT. It codes for CSITPRVNTEAFF. The full variable domain, its missing parts supplied by reference TRBV29-1 and TRBJ1-1, is SAVISQKPSRDICQRGTSLTIQCQVDSQVTMMFWYRQQPGQSLTLIATANQGSEATYESGFVIDKFPISRPNLTFSTLTVSNMSPEDSSIYLCSITPRVNTEAFFGQGTRLTVV.

The V gene is TRBV28, the J gene TRBJ2-1, with a tentative D call TRBD2 (5 bases). V gave up 5 bases and J gave up 3 bases, with 17 bases separating them. CDR3 length: 16 amino acids. The germline V gene has CDR1 MDHEN and CDR2 SYDVKM. The CDR3 spells CASSPATKLVYNEQFF. As DNA, the CDR3 is TGTGCCAGCAGTCCAGCTACAAAACTAGTCTACAATGAGCAGTTCTTC.

V is TRBV11-2 and J is TRBJ2-3, with D perhaps being TRBD1 or TRBD2 (7 bases each). Germline lookup yields CDR1 SGHAT and CDR2 FQNNGV. Trimming left V 5 bases short and J 3 bases short, with 21 bases between. This CDR3 is 17 amino acids long. The CDR3 sequence is CASSPGGGRGFTDTQYF. DNA for the CDR3: TGTGCCAGCAGCCCAGGGGGGGGAAGAGGATTTACAGATACGCAGTATTTT.

The chain is built from TRBV6-1 and TRBJ2-7; D unresolved. Trimming shortened V by 6 bases and J by 5 bases, and 17 bases separated the two germline ends. Germline CDR1 and CDR2: MNHNS and SASEGT. The length of the CDR3 is 14 residues. The CDR3 region has the DNA TGTGCCAGCAGGGCTGCAGGATTCCCTAACGAGCAGTACTTC. It yields the protein CASRAAGFPNEQYF.

V gene TRBV5-1 combines with J gene TRBJ1-2; 9 bases are a match to TRBD1. V was clipped by 3 bases and J by 8 bases; unmatched bases: 11. CDR1 and CDR2 from the germline V gene are SGHRS and YFSETQ. The length of the CDR3 is 15 residues. This CDR3 reads CASSSPRTGERGYTF. CDR3 nucleotide sequence: TGCGCCAGCAGCTCACCCCGGACAGGGGAAAGGGGCTACACCTTC.

The chain couples TRBV5-8 to TRBJ2-5; TRBD2 agrees at 13 bases. This CDR3 has 16 residues. The germline gives CDR1 SGHTS, CDR2 YDEGEE. Trimming removed 7 bases from V and 4 bases from J; junction bases left unmatched: 10. CDR3 sequence (DNA): TGTGCCAGCTCCCCCGGGACTAGCGGGGCAGGAGAGACCCAGTACTTC. Amino acids: CASSPGTSGAGETQYF.

With regard to this clone: An end of the junction differs from the germline gene, which may be a read error. The V gene is TRBV20-1, the J gene TRBJ1-2, with D uncertain. CDR3 length: 11 residues. Germline lookup yields CDR1 DFQATT and CDR2 SNEGSKA (reference sequence). The CDR3 nucleotides read TGCAGTGCTAGGGAGGACTACGGCTACACCTTC. Protein: CSAREDYGYTF.

The rearrangement joins TRBV5-6 to TRBJ1-1; D might be TRBD1 (6 bases). The V and J ends lost 2 bases and 7 bases respectively, with 21 bases between them. In germline, CDR1 is SGHDT, CDR2 YYEEEE. The CDR3 totals 16 residues. Here the CDR3 reads CASSFLRQERAYEAFF. CDR3 in DNA: TGTGCCAGCAGCTTTCTCCGACAGGAAAGGGCTTATGAAGCTTTCTTT.

This clone was observed a few times. This rearrangement joins TRBV7-6 to TRBJ2-7, with 9 bases aligning to TRBD1. The CDR3 sequence is 13 residues long. V shed 4 bases, J shed 5 bases, and the junction held 3 bases outside the gene matches. CDR1 is SGHVS and CDR2 is FNYEAQ in the germline V gene. The CDR3 bases are TGTGCCAGCAGCTCCGGGACAGGGCACGAGCAGTACTTC. Its translation: CASSSGTGHEQYF.

The chain employs TRBV5-4 and TRBJ1-2, with TRBD1 identical over 9 bases. Germline V lookup: CDR1 SGHNT, CDR2 YYREEE (reference sequence). This CDR3 comprises 14 residues. After removal of 4 bases from V and 5 bases from J, the junction contained 6 bases not matched to a gene. The CDR3 nucleotides are TGTGCCAGCAGCACCGGACAGGGGAAGTATGGCTACACCTTC. It is translated as CASSTGQGKYGYTF.

The J gene is TRBJ2-5, the V gene TRBV30, with D uncertain. The CDR3 covers 11 residues. Germline assignment: CDR1 GTSNPN and CDR2 SVGIG (reference sequence). V was clipped by 1 base and J by 4 bases, with 4 bases between them. The CDR3 sequence is CAWSAAETQYF. DNA for the CDR3: TGTGCCTGGAGTGCCGCAGAGACCCAGTACTTC.

The chain is built from TRBV25-1 and TRBJ2-4; TRBD2 aligns across 10 bases. CDR3 length: 13 amino acids. Germline V CDR1 and CDR2: MGHDK, SYGVNS. The V and J ends lost 10 bases and 4 bases, in that order; junction bases with no gene match: 4. The CDR3 DNA is TGTGCCACCTTAGCGGGGGGAAAAAACATTCAGTACTTC. Protein: CATLAGGKNIQYF.

The CDR3 nucleotides are TGCGCCAGCAGCCCGACCGGGACAGGGTCAAAGGAGCAGTACTTC. This codes for CASSPTGTGSKEQYF. This chain links TRBV5-1 with TRBJ2-7; the match to TRBD1 covers 9 bases. Trimming removed 4 bases from V and 7 bases from J; junction bases left unmatched: 12. The CDR3 consists of 15 residues. Per the germline V gene, CDR1 is SGHRS and CDR2 is YFSETQ. The full variable domain, completed using reference TRBV5-1 and TRBJ2-7, is KAGVTQTPRYLIKTRGQQVTLSCSPISGHRSVSWYQQTPGQGLQFLFEYFSETQRNKGNFPGRFSGRQFSNSRSEMNVSTLELGDSALYLCASSPTGTGSKEQYFGPGTRLTVT.

V gene TRBV5-4 combines with J gene TRBJ2-3, with 8 bases fitting TRBD2. The CDR3 is 15 amino acids. In germline, CDR1 is SGHNT, CDR2 YYREEE (reference sequence). Trimming at V came to 2 bases and at J to 1 base, leaving 3 bases not matched to a gene. The CDR3 reads CASSFGGAGTDTQYF. CDR3 coding DNA: TGTGCCAGCAGCTTCGGGGGGGCAGGCACAGATACGCAGTATTTT.

This clone has a handful of counts. CDR3 sequence: CASGPTGLNSPLHF. CDR3 coding DNA: TGTGCCAGCGGACCAACAGGTTTAAATTCACCCCTCCACTTT. The gene calls are TRBV9 and TRBJ1-6; maybe TRBD1 (5 bases). Germline lookup yields CDR1 SGDLS and CDR2 YYNGEE. Trimming pared 7 bases from V and 7 bases from J, leaving 15 bases between. The CDR3 length is 14 residues.